A selection of T cell receptor beta chains follows, all from one sample in a study of T cell responses to AZD1222 COVID-19 vaccine. Sequenced by immunoSEQ multiplex PCR; TCRdb stores in-frame clones only, minus some. The sample contains about 86,000 clones, over 85% of which appear only once. Sequencing used peripheral blood, obtained on day 0 of AZD1222 vaccination. These receptors originate from an adult in good health. Each CDR3 is given with its conserved first and last residue. A D gene is named only where the DNA matches it firmly. Not every row has a clone size; where given, it reads once, few, many or a size class.

D gene	V gene	J gene	CDR3 length	clone size	CDR3 DNA	CDR3 protein
-	TRBV3-1/TRBV3-2	TRBJ1-1	15	-	TGTGCCAGCAGCCAATGGCGACGTCGGAACACTGAAGCTTTCTTT	CASSQWRRRNTEAFF
TRBD1	TRBV6-5	TRBJ1-1	15	-	TGTGCCAGCAGTTACCCGGGACAGGGTATGACTGAAGCTTTCTTT	CASSYPGQGMTEAFF
TRBD1	TRBV7-9	TRBJ2-7	16	-	TGTGCCAGCAGTCGTTCGTCCGGGACAGGGGGACGGGAGCAGTACTTC	CASSRSSGTGGREQYF
-	TRBV5-4	TRBJ1-1	14	-	TGTGCCAGCAGCTTGGGGGGACTGAACACTGAAGCTTTCTTT	CASSLGGLNTEAFF
-	TRBV7-7	TRBJ2-5	13	-	TGTGCCAGCAGCCCCCGACCCAAAGAGACCCAGTACTTC	CASSPRPKETQYF
-	TRBV10-3	TRBJ1-5	13	-	TGTGCCATCAGTGAGTCGGTCTCCCAGCCCCAGCATTTT	CAISESVSQPQHF
TRBD1	TRBV29-1	TRBJ2-1	11	few	TGCAGCGTTGAAGGGACAGGCGAGCAGTTCTTC	CSVEGTGEQFF
TRBD1	TRBV15	TRBJ1-4	17	-	TGTGCCACCAGCAGGATACAGGGGTTGGCAACTAATGAAAAACTGTTTTTT	CATSRIQGLATNEKLFF
TRBD1	TRBV5-4	TRBJ1-1	13	-	TGTGCCAGCAGCACCGCAGGGGGCACTGAAGCTTTCTTT	CASSTAGGTEAFF
TRBD2	TRBV24-1	TRBJ2-3	18	-	TGTGCCACCAGTGATAGGGGAGACGGGAGGGAGAGCACAGATACGCAGTATTTT	CATSDRGDGRESTDTQYF
-	TRBV28	TRBJ2-2	15	-	TGTGCCAGCAGTCTCGCATACACTGGGACCGGGGAGCTGTTTTTT	CASSLAYTGTGELFF
-	TRBV27	TRBJ2-3	15	-	TGTGCCAGCAGTTTATGGACAGTCAGCACAGATACGCAGTATTTT	CASSLWTVSTDTQYF
TRBD2	TRBV2	TRBJ2-7	13	-	TGTGCCAGCAACCGGGAGGCCCCCTACGAGCAGTACTTC	CASNREAPYEQYF
-	TRBV5-5	TRBJ1-2	15	-	TGTGCCAGCAGCCCCCAGGGTAGCCAGGGGTATGGCTACACCTTC	CASSPQGSQGYGYTF
TRBD2	TRBV7-2	TRBJ2-5	16	-	TGTGCCAGCAGTCCCGGGACTAGCGGGAGGTCAAAGACCCAGTACTTC	CASSPGTSGRSKTQYF
TRBD1	TRBV6-2/TRBV6-3	TRBJ1-5	15	-	TGTGCCAGCAGCACAAGGGACAGGGCTTATCAGCCCCAGCATTTT	CASSTRDRAYQPQHF
-	TRBV7-2	TRBJ2-7	14	-	TGTGCCAGCAGCTCGGGACGGACCCTTGGCGAGCAGTACTTC	CASSSGRTLGEQYF